Below are 2 T cell receptor beta chains sequenced from a single sample in a study of blood T cell repertoires in COVID-19. Repertoires were generated with immunoSEQ multiplex PCR, while TCRdb's copy carries only in-frame clones and drops some. Here the sample spans roughly 200,000 clones, 80% to 85% being singletons. Material for sequencing was peripheral blood. Receptor source: a man aged 45-65 years with active or convalescent COVID-19.

This clone turned up a few times. The gene calls are TRBV6-1 and TRBJ1-5; D remains ambiguous. This CDR3 has 14 residues. V lost 0 bases and J 9 bases, leaving 12 bases between the germline ends. The germline V gene encodes CDR1 MNHNS and CDR2 SASEGT. CDR3 loop: CASSEASGVRPQHF. CDR3 nucleotides: TGTGCCAGCAGTGAAGCTTCCGGGGTTCGGCCCCAGCATTTT.

The chain has TRBV27 and TRBJ2-7, with 10 nucleotides matching TRBD2. Germline V gives CDR1 MNHEY, CDR2 SMNVEV (reference sequence). V shed 5 bases and J 4 bases; nucleotides not matched to a gene: 5. The CDR3 has 14 residues. The CDR3 loop is CASSSSGGIYEQYF. CDR3 nucleotide sequence: TGTGCCAGCAGTAGTAGCGGGGGGATATACGAGCAGTACTTC.